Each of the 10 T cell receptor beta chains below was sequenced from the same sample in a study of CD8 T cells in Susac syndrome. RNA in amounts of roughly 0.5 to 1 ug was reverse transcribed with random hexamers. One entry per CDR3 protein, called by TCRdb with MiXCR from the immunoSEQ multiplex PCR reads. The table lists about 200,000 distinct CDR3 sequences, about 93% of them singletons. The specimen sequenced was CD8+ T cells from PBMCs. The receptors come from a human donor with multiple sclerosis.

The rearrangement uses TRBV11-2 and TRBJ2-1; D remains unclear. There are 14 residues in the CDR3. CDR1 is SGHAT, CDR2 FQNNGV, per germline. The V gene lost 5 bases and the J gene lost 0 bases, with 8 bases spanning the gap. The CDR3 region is CASSPDHSYNEQFF. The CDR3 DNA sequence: TGTGCCAGCAGCCCAGATCACTCCTACAATGAGCAGTTCTTC.

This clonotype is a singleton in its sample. The CDR3, as DNA: TGTGCCAGCAGCCCGGACAGCCTAAAAGAGACCCAGTACTTC. It encodes CASSPDSLKETQYF. The rearrangement uses TRBV7-9 and TRBJ2-5; possible D gene TRBD1, 6 bases. CDR1 is SEHNR, CDR2 FQNEAQ, per germline (reference sequence). The CDR3 loop spans 14 amino acids. Trimming shortened V by 5 bases and J by 3 bases, and 13 bases separated the two germline ends.

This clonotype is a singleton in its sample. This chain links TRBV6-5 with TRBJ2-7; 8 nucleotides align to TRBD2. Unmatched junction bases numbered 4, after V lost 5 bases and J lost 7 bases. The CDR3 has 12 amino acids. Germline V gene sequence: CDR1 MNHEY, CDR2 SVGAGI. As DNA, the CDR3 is TGTGCCAGCAGTCCCCGGGGGGGGGAGCAGTACTTC. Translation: CASSPRGGEQYF.

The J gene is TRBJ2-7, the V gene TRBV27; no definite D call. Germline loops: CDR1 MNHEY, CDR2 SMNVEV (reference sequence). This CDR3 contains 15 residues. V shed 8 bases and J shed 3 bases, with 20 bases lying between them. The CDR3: CASRPGVIARYEQYF. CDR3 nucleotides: TGTGCCAGCCGACCTGGCGTGATAGCCCGCTACGAGCAGTACTTC.

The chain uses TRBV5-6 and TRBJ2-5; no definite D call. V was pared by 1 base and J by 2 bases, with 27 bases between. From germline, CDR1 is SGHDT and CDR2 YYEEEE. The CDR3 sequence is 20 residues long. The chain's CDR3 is CASSLSGNRLHPFGQETQYF. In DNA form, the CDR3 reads TGTGCCAGCAGCTTGTCAGGAAACCGGCTGCACCCCTTCGGGCAAGAGACCCAGTACTTC.

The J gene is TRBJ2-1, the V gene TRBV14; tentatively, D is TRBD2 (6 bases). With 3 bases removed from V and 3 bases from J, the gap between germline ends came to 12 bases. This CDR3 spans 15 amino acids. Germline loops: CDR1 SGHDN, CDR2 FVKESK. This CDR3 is CASSHSGGYYNEQFF. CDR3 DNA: TGTGCCAGCAGCCATTCTGGGGGGTACTACAATGAGCAGTTCTTC.

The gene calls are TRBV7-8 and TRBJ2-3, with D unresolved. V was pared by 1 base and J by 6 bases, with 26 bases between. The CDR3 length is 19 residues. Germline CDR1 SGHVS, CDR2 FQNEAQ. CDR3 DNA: TGTGCCAGCAGCTTAGAATTTTACGCTCAGACTGAGTGGTGGGATACGCAGTATTTT. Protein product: CASSLEFYAQTEWWDTQYF.

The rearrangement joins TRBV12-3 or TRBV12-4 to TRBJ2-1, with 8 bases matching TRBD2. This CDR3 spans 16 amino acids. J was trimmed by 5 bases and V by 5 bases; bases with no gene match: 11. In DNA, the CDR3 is TGTGCCAGCAGTGATAGCGGGAAAGGCTGGGACAATGAGCAGTTCTTC. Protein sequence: CASSDSGKGWDNEQFF.

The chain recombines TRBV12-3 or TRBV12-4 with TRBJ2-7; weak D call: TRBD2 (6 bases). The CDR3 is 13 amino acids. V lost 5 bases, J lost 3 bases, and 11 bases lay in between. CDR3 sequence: CASSPATSYEQYF. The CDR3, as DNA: TGTGCCAGCAGTCCGGCGACTAGCTACGAGCAGTACTTC.

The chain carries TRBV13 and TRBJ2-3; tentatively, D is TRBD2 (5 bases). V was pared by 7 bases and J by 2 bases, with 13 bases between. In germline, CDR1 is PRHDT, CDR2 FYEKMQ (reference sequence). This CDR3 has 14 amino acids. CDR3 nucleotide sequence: TGTGCCAGCACCCAACGAGGGTACACAGATACGCAGTATTTT. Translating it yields CASTQRGYTDTQYF. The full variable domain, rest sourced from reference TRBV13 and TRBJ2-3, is AAGVIQSPRHLIKEKRETATLKCYPIPRHDTVYWYQQGPGQDPQFLISFYEKMQSDKGSIPDRFSAQQFSDYHSELNMSSLELGDSALYFCASTQRGYTDTQYFGPGTRLTVL.